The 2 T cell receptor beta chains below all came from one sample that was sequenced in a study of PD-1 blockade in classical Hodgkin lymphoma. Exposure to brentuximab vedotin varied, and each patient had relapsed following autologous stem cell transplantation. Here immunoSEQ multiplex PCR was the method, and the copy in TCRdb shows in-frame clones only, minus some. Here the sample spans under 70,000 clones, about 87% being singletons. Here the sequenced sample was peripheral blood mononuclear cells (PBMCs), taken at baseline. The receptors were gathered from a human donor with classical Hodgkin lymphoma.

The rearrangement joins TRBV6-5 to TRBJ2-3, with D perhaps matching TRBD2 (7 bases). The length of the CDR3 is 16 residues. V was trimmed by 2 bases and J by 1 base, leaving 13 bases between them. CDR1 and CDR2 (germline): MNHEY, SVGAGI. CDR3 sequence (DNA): TGTGCCAGCAGTTACGAGGGGGGGATGGGCACAGATACGCAGTATTTT. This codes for CASSYEGGMGTDTQYF.

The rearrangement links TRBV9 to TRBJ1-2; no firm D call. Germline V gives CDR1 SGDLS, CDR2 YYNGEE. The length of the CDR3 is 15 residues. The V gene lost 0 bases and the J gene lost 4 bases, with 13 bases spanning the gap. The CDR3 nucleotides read TGTGCCAGCAGCGTAGATGGCGGAAGGCTCTATGGCTACACCTTC. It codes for CASSVDGGRLYGYTF. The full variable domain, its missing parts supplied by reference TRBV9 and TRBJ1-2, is DSGVTQTPKHLITATGQRVTLRCSPRSGDLSVYWYQQSLDQGLQFLIQYYNGEERAKGNILERFSAQQFPDLHSELNLSSLELGDSALYFCASSVDGGRLYGYTFGSGTRLTVV.